The sequence of this T cell receptor (beta chain) was determined in a study of blood T cell repertoires in COVID-19. Overall study context: Both acute and convalescent COVID-19 samples were obtained from the United States, Italy and Spain.

Germline trimming cut 11 bases from V and 4 bases from J; bases unmatched to any gene: 7. This CDR3 has 12 amino acids. Germline CDR1 and CDR2: MNHEY and SVGAGI. Data came from immunoSEQ multiplex PCR; TCRdb stores just in-frame clones and leaves some out. The sample yields about 180,000 clones, around 85% seen once. The V gene is TRBV6-5, the J gene TRBJ2-7, with TRBD2 matching 8 bases. The specimen sequenced was peripheral blood. This TCR derives from a woman over 75 with acute or convalescent COVID-19. As DNA, the CDR3 is TGTGCCTCTCGGGGGGGGCCGTACGAGCAGTACTTC. Protein product: CASRGGPYEQYF.